The clone carrying this T cell receptor beta chain has at least ten counts. This entry belongs to a study of T cells in Graves' hyperthyroidism and ophthalmopathy. V shed 6 bases and J shed 9 bases, with 12 bases lying between them. The length of the CDR3 is 11 residues. Germline loops: CDR1 DFQATT, CDR2 SNEGSKA (reference sequence). The TCR beta CDR3 regions underwent amplification using RNA transcripts as the source. First-round RT-PCR targeting the TCR CDR3 was performed with the HTBI primer set. TCRdb recomputed calls from the multiplex PCR reads with MiXCR, one row per CDR3 protein. This sample yields hundreds of thousands of distinct CDR3 sequences, of which roughly 14% are seen a single time; over 10% belongs to the top ten. PBMCs stemmed from 10 ml fresh peripheral blood.

The rearrangement uses TRBV20-1 and TRBJ2-1; perhaps TRBD1 as D (5 bases). The sample taken for sequencing was blood. This TCR was recovered from a man aged 18-30 years with Graves' ophthalmopathy. This CDR3 is CSATDSFEQFF. CDR3 bases: TGCAGTGCCACAGACAGTTTTGAGCAGTTCTTC.